The source of this T cell receptor (beta chain) is a study of T-cell memory formation after mild COVID-19. Study at large: TCR clustering was largely donor specific. Study results and caveats: Pre-infection memory harbored some responding clones, suggesting cross-reactive memory joined.

Each CDR3 protein gets one entry after TCRdb re-called the 5' RACE reads with MiXCR. The table has hundreds of thousands of distinct CDR3 sequences, more than 15% seen once. This clonotype came up many times. The antigen is undetermined. The source of this sequence is an adult woman who had mild COVID-19 (a few samples of this study predate the infection). Cell type and time point are not known. Specimen: PBMCs or a T cell subset sorted from them (not recorded which).

The chain's CDR3 is CASSILPGEYEQYF. Here the CDR3 DNA reads TGTGCCAGTAGTATATTGCCAGGGGAATACGAGCAGTACTTC. The genes are TRBV19 and TRBJ2-7; possible D gene TRBD1, 6 bases. V dropped 2 bases and J dropped 4 bases, with 12 bases sitting between them. The CDR3 consists of 14 residues. The germline gives CDR1 LNHDA, CDR2 SQIVND (reference sequence).